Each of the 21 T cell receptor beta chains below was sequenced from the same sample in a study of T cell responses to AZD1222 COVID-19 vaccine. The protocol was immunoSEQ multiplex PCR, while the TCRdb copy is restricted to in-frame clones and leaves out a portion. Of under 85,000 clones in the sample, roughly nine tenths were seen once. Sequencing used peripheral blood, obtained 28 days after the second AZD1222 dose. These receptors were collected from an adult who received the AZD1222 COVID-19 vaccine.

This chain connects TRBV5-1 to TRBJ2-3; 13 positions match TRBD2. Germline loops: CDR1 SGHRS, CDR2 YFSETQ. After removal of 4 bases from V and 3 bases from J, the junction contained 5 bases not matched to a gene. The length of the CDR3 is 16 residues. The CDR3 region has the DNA TGCGCCAGCAGCCCACGGACTAGCGGGAGAACAGATACGCAGTATTTT. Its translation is CASSPRTSGRTDTQYF. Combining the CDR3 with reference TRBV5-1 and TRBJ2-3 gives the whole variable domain KAGVTQTPRYLIKTRGQQVTLSCSPISGHRSVSWYQQTPGQGLQFLFEYFSETQRNKGNFPGRFSGRQFSNSRSEMNVSTLELGDSALYLCASSPRTSGRTDTQYFGPGTRLTVL.

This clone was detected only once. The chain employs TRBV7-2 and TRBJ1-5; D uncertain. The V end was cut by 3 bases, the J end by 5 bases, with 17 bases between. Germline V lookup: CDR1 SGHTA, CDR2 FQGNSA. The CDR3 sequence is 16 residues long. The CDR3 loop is CASSFSRHPGDQPQHF. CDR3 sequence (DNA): TGTGCCAGCAGCTTCTCCCGACACCCGGGCGATCAGCCCCAGCATTTT.

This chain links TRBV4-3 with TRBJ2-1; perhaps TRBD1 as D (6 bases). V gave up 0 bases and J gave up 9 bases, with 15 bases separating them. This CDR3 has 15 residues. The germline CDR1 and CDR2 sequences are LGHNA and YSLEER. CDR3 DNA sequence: TGCGCCAGCAGCCAAGATCGGAGGACAGAGCGTGAGCAGTTCTTC. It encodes CASSQDRRTEREQFF.

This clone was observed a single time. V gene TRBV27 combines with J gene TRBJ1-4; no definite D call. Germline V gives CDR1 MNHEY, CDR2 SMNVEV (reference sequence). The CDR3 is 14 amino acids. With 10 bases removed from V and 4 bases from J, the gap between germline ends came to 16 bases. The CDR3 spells CATLLRQNNEKLFF. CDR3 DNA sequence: TGTGCCACCCTTTTGAGGCAGAATAATGAAAAACTGTTTTTT. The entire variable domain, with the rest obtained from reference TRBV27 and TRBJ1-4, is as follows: EAQVTQNPRYLITVTGKKLTVTCSQNMNHEYMSWYRQDPGLGLRQIYYSMNVEVTDKGDVPEGYKVSRKEKRNFPLILESPSPNQTSLYFCATLLRQNNEKLFFGSGTQLSVL.

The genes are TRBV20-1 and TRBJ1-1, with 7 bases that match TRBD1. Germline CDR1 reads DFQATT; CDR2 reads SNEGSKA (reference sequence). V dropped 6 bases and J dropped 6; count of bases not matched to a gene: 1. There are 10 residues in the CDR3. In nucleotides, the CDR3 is TGCAGTGCCGGGACAGCTGAAGCTTTCTTT. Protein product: CSAGTAEAFF.

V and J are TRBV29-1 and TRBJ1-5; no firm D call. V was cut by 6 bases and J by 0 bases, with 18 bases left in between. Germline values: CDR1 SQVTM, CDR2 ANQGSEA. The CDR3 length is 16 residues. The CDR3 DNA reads TGCAGCGTCATCCTTAGCCCCGGAAATAGCAATCAGCCCCAGCATTTT. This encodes CSVILSPGNSNQPQHF. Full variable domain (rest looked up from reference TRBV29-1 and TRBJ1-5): SAVISQKPSRDICQRGTSLTIQCQVDSQVTMMFWYRQQPGQSLTLIATANQGSEATYESGFVIDKFPISRPNLTFSTLTVSNMSPEDSSIYLCSVILSPGNSNQPQHFGDGTRLSIL.

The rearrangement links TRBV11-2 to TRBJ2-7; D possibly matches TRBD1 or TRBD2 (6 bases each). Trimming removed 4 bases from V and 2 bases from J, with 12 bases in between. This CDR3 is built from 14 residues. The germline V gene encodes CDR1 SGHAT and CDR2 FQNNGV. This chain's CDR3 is CASSSTGAPYEQYF. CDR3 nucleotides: TGTGCCAGCAGCTCTACGGGGGCCCCCTACGAGCAGTACTTC.

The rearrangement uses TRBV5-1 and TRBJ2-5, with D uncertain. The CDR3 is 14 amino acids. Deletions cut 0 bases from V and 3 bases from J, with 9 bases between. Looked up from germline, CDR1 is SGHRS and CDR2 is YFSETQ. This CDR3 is CASSLANGEETQYF. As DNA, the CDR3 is TGCGCCAGCAGCTTGGCCAATGGGGAAGAGACCCAGTACTTC.

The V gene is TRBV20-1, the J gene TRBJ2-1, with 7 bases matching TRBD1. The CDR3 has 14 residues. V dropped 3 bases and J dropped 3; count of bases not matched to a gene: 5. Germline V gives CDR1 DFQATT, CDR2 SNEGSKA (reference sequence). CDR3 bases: TGCAGTGCTAGTGAGGGGGCGAACTACAATGAGCAGTTCTTC. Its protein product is CSASEGANYNEQFF.

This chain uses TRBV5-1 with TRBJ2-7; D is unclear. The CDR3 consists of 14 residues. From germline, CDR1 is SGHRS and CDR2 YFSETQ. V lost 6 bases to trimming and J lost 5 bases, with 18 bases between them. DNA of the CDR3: TGCGCCAGCACAGAATCCTCAGTGGCCCACGAGCAGTACTTC. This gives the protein CASTESSVAHEQYF.

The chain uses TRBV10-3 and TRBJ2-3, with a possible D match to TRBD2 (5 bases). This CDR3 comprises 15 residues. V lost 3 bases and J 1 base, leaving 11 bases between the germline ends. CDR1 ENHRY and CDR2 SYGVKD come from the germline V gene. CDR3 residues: CAISDLNGGTDTQYF. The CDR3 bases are TGTGCCATCAGTGACCTTAACGGGGGCACAGATACGCAGTATTTT.

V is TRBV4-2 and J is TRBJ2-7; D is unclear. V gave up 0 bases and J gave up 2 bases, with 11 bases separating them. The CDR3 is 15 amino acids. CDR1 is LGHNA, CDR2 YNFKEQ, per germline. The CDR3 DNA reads TGTGCCAGCAGCCAAGATAAGGGCGGACCCTACGAGCAGTACTTC. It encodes CASSQDKGGPYEQYF.

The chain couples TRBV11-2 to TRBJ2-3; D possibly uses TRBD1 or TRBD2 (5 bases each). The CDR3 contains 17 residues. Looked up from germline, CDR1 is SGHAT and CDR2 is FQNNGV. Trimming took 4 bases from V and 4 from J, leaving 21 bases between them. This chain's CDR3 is CASSSRLVRGPADTQYF. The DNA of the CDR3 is TGTGCCAGCAGCTCTCGGTTGGTCCGGGGCCCCGCAGATACGCAGTATTTT. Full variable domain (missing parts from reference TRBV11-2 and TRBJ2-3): EAGVAQSPRYKIIEKRQSVAFWCNPISGHATLYWYQQILGQGPKLLIQFQNNGVVDDSQLPKDRFSAERLKGVDSTLKIQPAKLEDSAVYLCASSSRLVRGPADTQYFGPGTRLTVL.

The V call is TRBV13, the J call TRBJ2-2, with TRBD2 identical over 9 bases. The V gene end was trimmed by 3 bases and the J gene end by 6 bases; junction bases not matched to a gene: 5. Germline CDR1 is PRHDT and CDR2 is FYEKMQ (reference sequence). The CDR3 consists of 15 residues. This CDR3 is CASSFAGGPSGELFF. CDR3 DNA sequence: TGTGCCAGCAGCTTTGCGGGGGGGCCCTCCGGGGAGCTGTTTTTT.

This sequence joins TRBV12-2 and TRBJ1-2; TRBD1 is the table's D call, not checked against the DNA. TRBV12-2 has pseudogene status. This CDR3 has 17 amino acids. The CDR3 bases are TGTGCAAGTCGCTTAACCCATTATCGGGGACAGAACTATGGCTACACCTTC. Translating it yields CASRLTHYRGQNYGYTF.

CDR3 DNA: TGCGCCAGCAGCTTGAGCGGGGGGAGCACAGATACGCAGTATTTT. Its translation is CASSLSGGSTDTQYF. This sequence joins TRBV5-1 and TRBJ2-3; 9 bases align to TRBD2. This CDR3 spans 15 amino acids. V shed 1 base, J shed 0 bases, and the junction held 0 bases outside the gene matches. CDR1 and CDR2 from the germline V gene are SGHRS and YFSETQ.

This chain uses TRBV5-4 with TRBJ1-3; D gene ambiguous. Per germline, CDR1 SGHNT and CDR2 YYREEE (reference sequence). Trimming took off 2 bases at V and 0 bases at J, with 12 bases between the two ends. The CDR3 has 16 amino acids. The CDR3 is CASSFGPRSSGNTIYF. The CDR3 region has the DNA TGTGCCAGCAGCTTCGGGCCGAGAAGCTCTGGAAACACCATATATTTT.

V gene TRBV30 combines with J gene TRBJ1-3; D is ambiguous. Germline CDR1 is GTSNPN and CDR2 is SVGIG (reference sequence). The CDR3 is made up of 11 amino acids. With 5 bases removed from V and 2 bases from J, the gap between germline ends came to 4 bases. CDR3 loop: CAWGAGNTIYF. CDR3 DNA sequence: TGTGCCTGGGGCGCTGGAAACACCATATATTTT.

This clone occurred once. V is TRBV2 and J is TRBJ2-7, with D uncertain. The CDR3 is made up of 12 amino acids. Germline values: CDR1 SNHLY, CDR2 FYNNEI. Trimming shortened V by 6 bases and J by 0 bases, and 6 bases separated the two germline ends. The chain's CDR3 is CASRLLSYEQYF. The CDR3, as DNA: TGTGCCAGCAGGCTCCTCTCCTACGAGCAGTACTTC.

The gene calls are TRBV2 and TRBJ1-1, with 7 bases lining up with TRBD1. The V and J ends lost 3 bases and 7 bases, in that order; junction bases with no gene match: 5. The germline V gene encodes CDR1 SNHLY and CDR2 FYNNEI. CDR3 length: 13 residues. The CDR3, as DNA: TGTGCCAGCAGTGAGTACGACAGGGTTGAAGCTTTCTTT. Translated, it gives CASSEYDRVEAFF.

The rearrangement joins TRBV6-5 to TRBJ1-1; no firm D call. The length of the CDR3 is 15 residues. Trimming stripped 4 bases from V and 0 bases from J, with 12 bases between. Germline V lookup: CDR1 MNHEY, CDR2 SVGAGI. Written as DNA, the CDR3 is TGTGCCAGCAGTTCTCTCACTATAATGAACACTGAAGCTTTCTTT. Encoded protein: CASSSLTIMNTEAFF.